In this sample, the clone carrying this TCR beta chain turned up a few times. This sample was included in a study of patients and donors after allogeneic stem cell transplantation. TCRdb independently ran MiXCR on the RT-PCR reads; one entry per CDR3 protein. The data show a few hundred thousand distinct CDR3 sequences, with around 41% seen just once and around 10% held by the top ten. Between the trimmed V and J ends, which lost 4 bases and 11 bases, there was a span of 17 bases. The CDR3 consists of 13 residues. Germline V gene sequence: CDR1 MNHEY, CDR2 SVGAGI. This chain uses TRBV6-5 with TRBJ1-1; D possibly corresponds to TRBD1 (6 bases). This sequence originates from a human donor who was either an allogeneic HSCT recipient or a stem cell or donor lymphocyte infusion donor (not recorded which). It is not recorded whose cells these are; they may come from a transplant donor. The specimen was blood, either unsorted or a sorted T cell fraction (not recorded which). In nucleotides, the CDR3 is TGTGCCAGCAGTTTGGGACAAACAACAGGGGCTTTCTTT. It encodes CASSLGQTTGAFF.